Ten or more counts support the clone carrying this T cell receptor (beta chain). Its antigen is currently unknown. These data are taken from a study of T cells in Graves' hyperthyroidism and ophthalmopathy. Regarding the study as a whole: Stable hyperthyroidism was separated from ophthalmopathy by a model based on 13 V-J features.

Fresh peripheral blood, 10 ml, yielded the PBMCs. RNA transcripts gave rise to amplified TCR beta CDR3 regions. The study used the HTBI primer set for a first-round RT-PCR of the TCR CDR3. TCRdb recomputed calls from the multiplex PCR reads with MiXCR, one row per CDR3 protein. The table includes 700,000 or so distinct CDR3 sequences, 16% detected once. The CDR3 consists of 13 residues. Germline lookup yields CDR1 MDHEN and CDR2 SYDVKM. Between the trimmed V and J ends, which lost 2 bases and 4 bases, there was a span of 9 bases. Sample: blood. The sequence came from a man younger than 35 with Graves' hyperthyroidism. The chain combines TRBV28 with TRBJ2-7; maybe TRBD1 (6 bases). CDR3 region: CASSLGTKYEQYF. In DNA, the CDR3 is TGTGCCAGCAGTTTAGGGACAAAATACGAGCAGTACTTC.